The sequence of this T cell receptor (beta chain) was determined in a study of T cells in pancreatic ductal adenocarcinoma. This clone occurred a few times. The germline V gene has CDR1 SGHAT and CDR2 FQNNGV. The J segment lost 8 bases and the V segment lost 5 bases, leaving 8 bases of the junction unmatched. CDR3 length: 14 residues. The assay was immunoSEQ multiplex PCR, and TCRdb's table has in-frame clones only and misses some. The data hold 85,000 to 120,000 clones, with 90% to 95% observed a single time. The selected patients with pancreatic ductal adenocarcinoma had surgery but no neoadjuvant therapy.

The V gene is TRBV11-2, the J gene TRBJ1-2, with 10 bases aligning to TRBD1. This receptor was obtained from a human donor with pancreatic ductal adenocarcinoma. The sequenced material came from PBMCs. The CDR3 loop reads CASSKGQGTGGYTF. For the CDR3, the DNA is TGTGCCAGCAGCAAGGGACAGGGGACTGGGGGCTACACCTTC.